These 6 T cell receptor beta chains originate from one sample sequenced in a study of T-cell reconstitution after alpha-beta-depleted transplantation in children (dated by TCRdb to about 2016). The sample's treatment or condition label is to be understood as: allogeneic hematopoietic cell transplantation with graft depleted of TCRalphabeta T cells and CD19 B cells. Receptor libraries were prepared by PCR. Sequencing used an Illumina HiSeq 2500. To normalize quantification of the TCRbeta repertoire, the TCR libraries were built with molecular barcoding that relied on unique molecular identifiers. The raw public data were reprocessed by TCRdb itself: fastp quality trimming at Q25, MiXCR clonotype calling, in-frame beta chains only. Here each entry gathers all rows of one CDR3 protein and keeps the most common genes and DNA. The sample profile shows approximately 300,000 distinct CDR3 sequences; around 7.1% of them were found once. The ten largest clones represent 9.1% of the sample.

These receptors lack a known antigen. Beyond this particular receptor, the publication reports: The frequencies of hyperexpanded clones fell over the following months, and after one year, T-cell counts and TCRbeta diversity were mostly attributed to newly produced T cells.

Sequencing was performed on peripheral blood, taken 360 days after TCRalphabeta/CD19-depleted stem cell transplant. Source of these receptors: a female patient aged 2-15 years who had a stem cell transplant for Fanconi anemia, so the T cells may come from the graft donor.

The chain combines TRBV2 with TRBJ2-4; 12 positions agree with TRBD2. Per the germline V gene, CDR1 is SNHLY and CDR2 is FYNNEI. The CDR3 totals 16 residues. With 7 bases clipped from V and 2 bases from J, the junction kept 6 bases outside the gene matches. The CDR3 DNA is TGTGCCAGCATCCTGACTAGCGGGGGACCCAAAAACATTCAGTACTTC. Translating gives CASILTSGGPKNIQYF. Looking up the rest from reference TRBV2 and TRBJ2-4 gives the full variable domain: EPEVTQTPSHQVTQMGQEVILRCVPISNHLYFYWYRQILGQKVEFLVSFYNNEISEKSEIFDDQFSVERPDGSNFTLKIRSTKLEDSAMYFCASILTSGGPKNIQYFGAGTRLSVL.

The rearrangement joins TRBV11-1 to TRBJ2-1; no firm D call. The CDR3 sequence is 16 residues long. Germline CDR1 and CDR2: SGHAT and FQDESV (reference sequence). V was shortened by 1 base and J by 2 bases, with 12 bases between the two germline ends. The CDR3 nucleotides read TGTGCCAGCAGCTTAGGGCGCGCCGCCCCCTACAATGAGCAGTTCTTC. This translates into CASSLGRAAPYNEQFF.

In this sample, this clonotype turned up many times. The J gene is TRBJ2-3, the V gene TRBV6-1; D is undetermined. The V and J ends lost 4 bases and 5 bases respectively, with 16 bases between them. CDR3 length: 15 amino acids. Germline CDR1 and CDR2: MNHNS and SASEGT. The CDR3 loop is CASSALSSGVDTQYF. The CDR3 DNA reads TGTGCCAGCAGTGCCCTAAGCTCGGGTGTAGATACGCAGTATTTT.

This clonotype was found many times. This chain connects TRBV5-1 to TRBJ2-5; perhaps D is TRBD1 or TRBD2 (5 bases each). CDR3 size: 15 residues. Germline CDR1 is SGHRS and CDR2 is YFSETQ. V was clipped by 0 bases and J by 2 bases, with 11 bases between them. CDR3 nucleotides: TGCGCCAGCAGCTTGGAGATGGGGGTTCAAGAGACCCAGTACTTC. It codes for CASSLEMGVQETQYF.

This clonotype came up a few times. This chain uses TRBV10-3 with TRBJ2-7; 7 bases match TRBD2. The V gene end was trimmed by 10 bases and the J gene end by 5 bases; junction bases not matched to a gene: 17. The CDR3 is 15 residues long. Germline V gives CDR1 ENHRY, CDR2 SYGVKD. The CDR3 coding sequence is TGTGCCACGGCGAGGACTAGAAGGGATGTGGACGAGCAGTACTTC. Protein sequence: CATARTRRDVDEQYF.

The rearrangement uses TRBV7-9 and TRBJ1-2; D remains unclear. Germline V gives CDR1 SEHNR, CDR2 FQNEAQ (reference sequence). V was clipped by 1 base and J by 6 bases, with 9 bases between them. This CDR3 spans 13 amino acids. CDR3 residues: CASSLVDGDGYTF. The DNA of the CDR3 is TGTGCCAGCAGCTTAGTAGACGGGGATGGCTACACCTTC.